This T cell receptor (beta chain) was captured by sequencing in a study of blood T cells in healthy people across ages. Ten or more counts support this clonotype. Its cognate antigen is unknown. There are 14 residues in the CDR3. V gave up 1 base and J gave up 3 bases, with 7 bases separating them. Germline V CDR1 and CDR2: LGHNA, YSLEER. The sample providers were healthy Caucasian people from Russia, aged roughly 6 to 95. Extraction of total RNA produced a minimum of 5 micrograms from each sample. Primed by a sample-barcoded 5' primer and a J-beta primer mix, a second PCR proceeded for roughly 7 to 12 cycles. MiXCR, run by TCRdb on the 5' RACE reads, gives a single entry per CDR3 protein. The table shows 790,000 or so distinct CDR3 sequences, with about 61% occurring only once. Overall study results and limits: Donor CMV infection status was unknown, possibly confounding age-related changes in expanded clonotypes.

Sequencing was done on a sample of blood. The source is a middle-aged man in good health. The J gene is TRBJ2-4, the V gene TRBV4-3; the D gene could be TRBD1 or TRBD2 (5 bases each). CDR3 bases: TGCGCCAGCAGCCAAGCTGGGGGCAAAAACATTCAGTACTTC. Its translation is CASSQAGGKNIQYF.